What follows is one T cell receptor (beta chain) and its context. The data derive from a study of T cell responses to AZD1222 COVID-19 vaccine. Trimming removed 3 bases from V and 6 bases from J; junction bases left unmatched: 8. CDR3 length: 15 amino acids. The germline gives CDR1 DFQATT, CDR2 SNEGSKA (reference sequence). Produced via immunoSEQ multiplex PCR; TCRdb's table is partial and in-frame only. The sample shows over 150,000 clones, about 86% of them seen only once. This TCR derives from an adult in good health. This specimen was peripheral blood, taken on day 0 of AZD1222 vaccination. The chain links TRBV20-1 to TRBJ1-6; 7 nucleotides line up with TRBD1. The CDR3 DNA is TGCAGTGCTAGTGGGGGGACAGCAAGTAATTCACCCCTCCACTTT. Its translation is CSASGGTASNSPLHF.